Presented here are 31 T cell receptor beta chains from one specimen sequenced in a study of T cell responses to AZD1222 COVID-19 vaccine. TCRdb's copy holds only in-frame clones and misses some; the assay was immunoSEQ multiplex PCR. There are 55,000 to 75,000 clones in the sample; around 90% occur only once, and 4% to 5% lies in the top ten. The specimen comprised peripheral blood, sampled on day 0 of AZD1222 vaccination. These receptors all come from an adult in good health.

The chain has TRBV19 and TRBJ1-2, with a tentative D call TRBD1 (5 bases). Trimming removed 9 bases at V and 2 bases at J, with 25 bases between. CDR1 and CDR2 (germline): LNHDA, SQIVND (reference sequence). This CDR3 spans 17 amino acids. CDR3 residues: CASRDGTETGLNYGYTF. The CDR3, as DNA: TGTGCCAGCAGAGATGGGACCGAAACAGGCCTGAACTATGGCTACACCTTC.

The rearrangement links TRBV5-1 to TRBJ1-1; 7 bases align to TRBD1. The germline V gene encodes CDR1 SGHRS and CDR2 YFSETQ. Trimming cost V 4 bases and J 0 bases; bases outside gene matches: 3. The CDR3 contains 14 residues. DNA of the CDR3: TGCGCCAGCAGCCAGGGACAGTTGAACACTGAAGCTTTCTTT. Its protein product is CASSQGQLNTEAFF.

The chain is built from TRBV7-9 and TRBJ2-3; 11 bases agree with TRBD2. The germline V gene encodes CDR1 SEHNR and CDR2 FQNEAQ (reference sequence). V trimming: 5 bases; J trimming: 8 bases; junction bases outside the gene matches: 15. This CDR3 is 17 amino acids long. The CDR3: CASSLSRYSGGGRTQYF. The DNA of the CDR3 is TGTGCCAGCAGCCTCAGTCGCTATAGCGGGGGGGGCCGTACGCAGTATTTT.

The chain joins TRBV5-1 to TRBJ1-1; D unclear. Germline values: CDR1 SGHRS, CDR2 YFSETQ. Trimming left V 4 bases short and J 1 base short, with 11 bases between. The CDR3 is 14 amino acids. The CDR3 region is CASSGVLGNTEAFF. The CDR3 region has the DNA TGCGCCAGCAGCGGCGTTCTAGGGAACACTGAAGCTTTCTTT.

The chain joins TRBV7-9 to TRBJ2-7, with 14 bases fitting TRBD2. The CDR3 consists of 18 residues. Germline V lookup: CDR1 SEHNR, CDR2 FQNEAQ (reference sequence). The trim removed 5 bases at V and 2 bases at J, leaving 11 bases unmatched. CDR3 sequence (DNA): TGTGCCAGCAGCCCCCAAGGGACTAGCGGGGGCCTTACCTACGAGCAGTACTTC. This translates into CASSPQGTSGGLTYEQYF.

This chain links TRBV6-1 with TRBJ1-1; TRBD1 aligns across 7 bases. Trimming removed 1 base from V and 11 bases from J; junction bases left unmatched: 4. There are 12 residues in the CDR3. Germline values: CDR1 MNHNS, CDR2 SASEGT. As DNA, the CDR3 is TGTGCCAGCAGTGAAGGGACAGGCCATGCTTTCTTT. It codes for CASSEGTGHAFF.

The gene calls are TRBV6-5 and TRBJ1-2; the match to TRBD1 covers 8 bases. This CDR3 region has 11 residues. CDR1 is MNHEY and CDR2 is SVGAGI in the germline V gene. Losses at the gene ends were 4 bases for V and 12 bases for J; bases not matched to a gene: 4. The CDR3 nucleotides read TGTGCCAGCAGTTCGCAGGGGGCTAACACCTTC. Translated: CASSSQGANTF.

This chain uses TRBV27 with TRBJ1-2; D unresolved. The CDR3 is 12 amino acids. In germline, CDR1 is MNHEY, CDR2 SMNVEV (reference sequence). V lost 6 bases to trimming and J lost 6 bases, with 11 bases between them. CDR3 region: CASRNRRDGYTF. Here the CDR3 DNA reads TGTGCCAGCAGAAATCGACGGGATGGCTACACCTTC.

The chain recombines TRBV29-1 with TRBJ2-3, with D perhaps assigned TRBD1 or TRBD2 (7 bases each). The V gene lost 7 bases and the J gene lost 4 bases, with 18 bases spanning the gap. The V gene's germline CDR1 is SQVTM and CDR2 ANQGSEA. This CDR3 region has 14 residues. The CDR3: CSEARQGGADTQYF. The CDR3 nucleotides are TGCAGCGAGGCAAGACAGGGAGGGGCAGATACGCAGTATTTT.

CDR3 in DNA: TGTGCCAGCAGCCAAAACCCTAGCACAGATACGCAGTATTTT. It encodes CASSQNPSTDTQYF. The chain couples TRBV3-1 (or the pseudogene TRBV3-2) to TRBJ2-3; D gene ambiguous. The CDR3 sequence is 14 residues long. Trimming removed 2 bases at V and 0 bases at J, with 6 bases between. Germline lookup yields CDR1 LGHDT and CDR2 YNNKEL (reference sequence).

J is TRBJ1-6 and V is TRBV2, with a tentative D call TRBD1 (5 bases). CDR1 is SNHLY and CDR2 is FYNNEI in the germline V gene. Trimming left V 5 bases short and J 12 bases short, with 8 bases between. CDR3 length equals 11 residues. CDR3 sequence (DNA): TGTGCCAGCAGTTCAGGGAGACCCCTCCACTTT. As protein: CASSSGRPLHF.

The rearrangement joins TRBV4-1 to TRBJ2-7; D is uncertain. The CDR3 is made up of 14 amino acids. CDR1 is MGHRA, CDR2 YSYEKL, per germline. V lost 4 bases and J lost 5, with 15 bases in between. This chain's CDR3 is CASSPWLGSNEQYF. The CDR3 region has the DNA TGCGCCAGCAGCCCCTGGTTAGGAAGCAACGAGCAGTACTTC.

The chain couples TRBV7-6 to TRBJ1-4, with D hard to call. The V and J ends lost 5 bases and 8 bases respectively, with 6 bases between them. The CDR3 spans 11 residues. Looked up from germline, CDR1 is SGHVS and CDR2 is FNYEAQ. The CDR3 spells CASSLREKLFF. In nucleotides, the CDR3 is TGTGCCAGCAGCCTCAGAGAAAAACTGTTTTTT.

The genes are TRBV18 and TRBJ2-5; D unclear. Germline lookup yields CDR1 KGHSH and CDR2 LQKENI. Trimming removed 3 bases at V and 1 base at J, with 6 bases between. CDR3 length equals 13 residues. The CDR3, as DNA: TGTGCCAGCTCACCGGGCTTCCAAGAGACCCAGTACTTC. Its protein is CASSPGFQETQYF.

V usage is TRBV2 and J usage is TRBJ1-2; 10 bases are shared with TRBD1. This CDR3 is 17 amino acids long. Trimming took 5 bases from V and 4 from J; bases not matched to a gene: 13. Germline loops: CDR1 SNHLY, CDR2 FYNNEI. CDR3 amino acids: CASSFPLTGGTSYGYTF. CDR3 sequence (DNA): TGTGCCAGCAGTTTCCCACTGACAGGGGGCACCTCCTATGGCTACACCTTC.

The V call is TRBV30, the J call TRBJ1-1; the D gene is possibly TRBD1 (6 bases). V lost 0 bases, J lost 9 bases, and 26 bases lay in between. In germline, CDR1 is GTSNPN, CDR2 SVGIG (reference sequence). CDR3 length equals 17 residues. As DNA, the CDR3 is TGTGCCTGGAGTGTAACATCAAGCGGGAGCCGGGGGGCGAAAGCTTTCTTT. Amino acids: CAWSVTSSGSRGAKAFF.

This chain connects TRBV19 to TRBJ2-7; either TRBD1 or TRBD2 may fit D (5 bases each). The CDR3 length is 14 residues. Germline lookup yields CDR1 LNHDA and CDR2 SQIVND (reference sequence). Trimming took off 3 bases at V and 4 bases at J, with 13 bases between the two ends. This CDR3 reads CASSIQGWEYEQYF. The CDR3 DNA is TGTGCCAGTAGTATCCAGGGATGGGAGTACGAGCAGTACTTC.

The chain recombines TRBV9 with TRBJ2-3, with 11 nucleotides matching TRBD2. CDR3 length: 15 amino acids. Trimming removed 2 bases from V and 5 bases from J; junction bases left unmatched: 4. Germline V gene data show CDR1 as SGDLS and CDR2 as YYNGEE. The CDR3 loop is CASSVLAGGLDTQYF. The CDR3 DNA is TGTGCCAGCAGCGTCCTAGCGGGGGGCCTAGATACGCAGTATTTT. Variable domain in full (rest from reference TRBV9 and TRBJ2-3): DSGVTQTPKHLITATGQRVTLRCSPRSGDLSVYWYQQSLDQGLQFLIQYYNGEERAKGNILERFSAQQFPDLHSELNLSSLELGDSALYFCASSVLAGGLDTQYFGPGTRLTVL.

This clone appeared a single time. V gene TRBV11-3 combines with J gene TRBJ1-2; 8 bases match TRBD1. The CDR3 length is 13 residues. V gave up 4 bases and J gave up 7 bases; unmatched junction bases: 5. Germline CDR1 SGHNT, CDR2 YENEEA. This CDR3 is CASSYGQGFGYTF. DNA of the CDR3: TGTGCCAGCAGCTATGGACAGGGATTTGGCTACACCTTC. Together with reference TRBV11-3 and TRBJ1-2, the CDR3 gives the full variable domain: EAGVVQSPRYKIIEKKQPVAFWCNPISGHNTLYWYLQNLGQGPELLIRYENEEAVDDSQLPKDRFSAERLKGVDSTLKIQPAELGDSAVYLCASSYGQGFGYTFGSGTRLTVV.

The rearrangement uses TRBV6-5 and TRBJ2-2; perhaps TRBD1 as D (5 bases). The V and J ends lost 8 bases and 5 bases respectively, with 15 bases between them. This CDR3 is built from 14 residues. The germline V gene has CDR1 MNHEY and CDR2 SVGAGI. The CDR3 bases are TGTGCCAGCGGAGACAGTACGAGGACCGGGGAGCTGTTTTTT. Its translation: CASGDSTRTGELFF.

The rearrangement joins TRBV6-5 to TRBJ2-2; 8 bases are shared with TRBD1. The CDR3 is 14 amino acids. Trimming cost V 6 bases and J 6 bases; bases outside gene matches: 6. Germline CDR1 reads MNHEY; CDR2 reads SVGAGI. The CDR3 here is CASRKPTGAGELFF. The CDR3 nucleotides are TGTGCCAGCAGAAAACCGACAGGGGCCGGGGAGCTGTTTTTT.

A single count supports this clone. The V gene is TRBV30, the J gene TRBJ1-4; D uncertain. CDR3 size: 14 residues. V was pared by 1 base and J by 11 bases, with 17 bases between. The germline V gene has CDR1 GTSNPN and CDR2 SVGIG (reference sequence). As DNA, the CDR3 is TGTGCCTGGAGTGGGGTACGTGGGATGTCGAAACTGTTTTTT. Protein: CAWSGVRGMSKLFF.

The genes are TRBV6-5 and TRBJ1-1, with a tentative D call TRBD1 (6 bases). Trimming cost V 4 bases and J 1 base, with 7 bases left between them. CDR3 size: 13 residues. Germline V gene sequence: CDR1 MNHEY, CDR2 SVGAGI. CDR3 nucleotide sequence: TGTGCCAGCAGTTTCAGGGGGAACACTGAAGCTTTCTTT. Translation gives CASSFRGNTEAFF.

This clone was seen a few times. The chain is built from TRBV19 and TRBJ1-2; 11 bases line up with TRBD1. With 6 bases clipped from V and 6 bases from J, the junction kept 6 bases outside the gene matches. Germline lookup yields CDR1 LNHDA and CDR2 SQIVND (reference sequence). This CDR3 has 14 residues. The DNA of the CDR3 is TGTGCCAGTAGAGACGAGGGACAGGGGGATGGCTACACCTTC. Translated, it gives CASRDEGQGDGYTF.

The chain uses TRBV5-1 and TRBJ1-1; D uncertain. The CDR3 runs to 15 residues. The V gene's germline CDR1 is SGHRS and CDR2 YFSETQ. Trimming removed 4 bases at V and 1 base at J, with 14 bases between. The CDR3 nucleotides read TGCGCCAGCAGCCTTGCCCCCGGGAGGAACACTGAAGCTTTCTTT. Translation gives CASSLAPGRNTEAFF.

The chain carries TRBV6-5 and TRBJ1-1, with 7 bases that match TRBD1. Germline V gene lookup returns CDR1 MNHEY and CDR2 SVGAGI. This CDR3 is 15 amino acids long. V was clipped by 0 bases and J by 5 bases; unmatched bases: 6. In DNA, the CDR3 is TGTGCCAGCAGTTACTCGAGGCAGGGGGAGACTGAAGCTTTCTTT. Its protein product is CASSYSRQGETEAFF.

The gene calls are TRBV10-2 and TRBJ1-3; 8 nucleotides agree with TRBD1. V lost 6 bases and J lost 4; bases outside the gene matches: 2. Germline loops: CDR1 WSHSY, CDR2 SAAADI. The length of the CDR3 is 13 residues. CDR3 DNA sequence: TGCGCCAGCAGGACAGGGGAGGGAAACACCATATATTTT. Protein sequence: CASRTGEGNTIYF.

The chain has TRBV9 and TRBJ1-2; TRBD1 matches 8 bases. Trimming removed 4 bases from V and 5 bases from J; junction bases left unmatched: 4. Germline-derived CDR1 and CDR2 are SGDLS and YYNGEE. This CDR3 is built from 13 residues. This CDR3 is CASSPGGWYGYTF. The CDR3 DNA reads as TGTGCCAGCAGCCCAGGGGGCTGGTATGGCTACACCTTC.

J is TRBJ1-5 and V is TRBV28, with unresolved D. V lost 2 bases and J 0 bases, leaving 8 bases between the germline ends. Germline V CDR1 and CDR2: MDHEN, SYDVKM. This CDR3 has 15 residues. The DNA for the CDR3 is TGTGCCAGCAGTTTAGGGAGTACTAGCAATCAGCCCCAGCATTTT. Its protein product is CASSLGSTSNQPQHF.

The chain is built from TRBV7-3 and TRBJ1-6, with D unclear. The ends were cut back, 2 bases at V and 7 bases at J, with 9 bases in the middle. Germline V gives CDR1 SGHTA, CDR2 FQGTGA. There are 14 residues in the CDR3. CDR3 residues: CASSLLGSNSPLHF. CDR3 bases: TGTGCCAGCAGCTTACTGGGGTCCAATTCACCCCTCCACTTT.

J is TRBJ1-1 and V is TRBV12-3 or TRBV12-4; D possibly corresponds to TRBD1 (5 bases). The CDR3 loop spans 12 amino acids. V gave up 2 bases and J gave up 10 bases, with 11 bases separating them. The CDR3, as DNA: TGTGCCAGCAGTTTATGGGGGTTCGGAGCTTTCTTT. It is translated as CASSLWGFGAFF.